This entry concerns a single T cell receptor (beta chain). It has no known antigen specificity. Base qualities are not recorded, but no much larger clone differs from it by a single base. The donors were healthy, HIV-negative adults who had no recently reported acute infections or vaccinations. All donors were Caucasian adults living in Nashville, Tennessee, USA. Magnetic negative selection was used to enrich CD4+ T cells, after which naive cells were positively selected on CD45RA and the negative fraction became the memory subset. After blood collection by leukapheresis, PBMCs were isolated using Ficoll-Histopaque density gradient centrifugation and then cryopreserved in the vapor phase of liquid nitrogen. Analytical flow cytometry was used to check the purity and quantity of every magnetically sorted T cell population. From each sorted fraction, genomic DNA was isolated and quantified by UV absorbance on a Nanodrop 2000c.

The sample comes from a study of shared clonotypes between healthy human individuals (dated by TCRdb to the early 2020s). About the study as a whole: The cohort comprised a couple of women and three men aged 18 to 49 years. For each donor, CD4 naive and CD4 memory were each given three plates, CD8 naive was given two plates, and CD8 memory was given one plate. To estimate repertoire size and how much clonotype sharing occurs between individuals, the study deeply sequenced the blood TCR repertoires of roughly 5 healthy adults. To increase sequencing depth and limit assay-specific biases, TCR repertoire library preparation and sequencing were carried out by different laboratories using diverse techniques. Between about 0.9 and 8.9 billion PBMCs per donor were obtained by leukapheresis. General study outcomes and caveats: Estimated clonotype richness was generally larger for naive than for memory subsets. The small number of donors limited the genetic and exposure-history diversity represented. Incomplete sequencing was indicated by rarefaction of sorted-subset datasets, despite the large sequencing depth. Pairwise subsampling indicated that sequencing depth was expected to affect the degree of clonotype sharing among donors. Sampling was restricted to blood, and TCR repertoires in tissues likely differ from the TCR repertoires found in blood. Approximately 5% of naive CD4, roughly 3.6% of naive CD8, 2.3% of memory CD4, and more than 0.35% of memory CD8 clonotypes were shared across several donors. Clonotypes shared by all four sorted-subset donors showed higher generation probabilities than non-shared clonotypes.

Using the deep immunoSEQ assay, TCR CDR3 regions were amplified from genomic DNA by multiplex PCR. For each cell subset, the extracted genomic DNA was distributed evenly across all wells of several immunoSEQ 96-well plates, and each plate served as one replicate. For sorted subsets, each replicate PCR was loaded with approximately 200 ng genomic DNA, equivalent to 30,000 or so T cell genomes. Purified libraries were measured with a Qubit 3.0 fluorometer, size-checked on a Bioanalyzer 2100, and measured again with the KAPA Library Quantification kit. Every immunoSEQ 96-well plate was sequenced on a separate single-read 150-cycle Illumina NextSeq 550 flow cell. The source study handled its data this way. Because the immunoSEQ output held only junctional sequences and lacked quality scores, the filtering could not match the filtering applied to full-length reads. To assign V/J genes and CDR3, sequences were annotated using PyIR, a Python wrapper for IgBLAST v1.9, with IMGT germline references. Reads were filtered out if the reads had weak V/J assignments (E-value above 1e-6), no CDR3, stop codons, out-of-frame junctions, or ambiguous translated residues. V3J clonotypes were defined as sequences sharing the same inferred V gene, J gene, and CDR3 amino acid sequence. The percentage overlap between two repertoires was calculated by dividing the number of shared unique clonotypes by the size of the smaller repertoire. RTK rarefaction, the Chao1 estimator, and Recon v2.1 estimates of unobserved clonotypes were used to assess repertoire richness. For all TCRbeta clonotypes obtained by the gDNA method from a few donors, generation probabilities were computed with OLGA. The table was pulled from immuneACCESS by TCRdb, which kept in-frame rearrangements only. Such tables lose some clones; where checked, under half of the loss comes from unresolved V genes, and the rest has no known cause. The D gene and trimming were derived from the DNA, and the V and J assignments and clone size from that table. Present in this sample are 800,000 to 1,200,000 clones, 70% to 80% of which were seen just once. About 0.52% of the sample is taken by the ten largest.

CDR1 and CDR2, per the germline V gene, are SGHRS and YFSETQ. The CDR3, from cysteine to phenylalanine, totals 11 residues. Only CDR3 DNA is held: 33 bases, read in frame from base 1. Relative to germline, V is 0 bases shorter and J is 9 bases shorter, with 4 bases between their ends. The rearrangement joined TRBV5-1 to TRBJ2-1; confidence is insufficient to name the D gene. Sequencing input: memory CD4+ T cells from PBMCs. The cell subset or site label, read with the paper, signifies: CD45RA-negative fraction. The sequence derives from a young man in good health. Some clones in this sample may be carry-over from other donors' samples. The DNA is as follows: TGCGCCAGCAGCTTGGGAACTGAGCAGTTCTTC. Translated, it reads CASSLGTEQFF.